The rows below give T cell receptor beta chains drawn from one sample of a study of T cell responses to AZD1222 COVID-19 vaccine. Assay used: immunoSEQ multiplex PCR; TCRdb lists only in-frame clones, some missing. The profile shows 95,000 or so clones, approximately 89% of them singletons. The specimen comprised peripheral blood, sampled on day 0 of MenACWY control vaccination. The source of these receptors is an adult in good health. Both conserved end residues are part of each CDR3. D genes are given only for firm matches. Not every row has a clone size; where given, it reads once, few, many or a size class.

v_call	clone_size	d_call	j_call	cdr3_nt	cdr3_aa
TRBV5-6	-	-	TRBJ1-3	TGTGCCAGCAGCTTGGGTGTGGGCTCTGGAAACACCATATATTTT	CASSLGVGSGNTIYF
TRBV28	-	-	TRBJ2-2	TGTGCCAGCAGTTTATTCCGGGGGGAGCTGTTTTTT	CASSLFRGELFF
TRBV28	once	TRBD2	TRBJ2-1	TGTGCCAGCAGTTTTTTGAAGCGGGGGATATACAATGAGCAGTTCTTC	CASSFLKRGIYNEQFF
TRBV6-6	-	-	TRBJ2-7	TGTGCCAGCAGTTACTCGTCCTACGAGCAGTACTTC	CASSYSSYEQYF
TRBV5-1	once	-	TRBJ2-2	TGCGCCAGCAGCCCGCCGGAGAACACCGGGGAGCTGTTTTTT	CASSPPENTGELFF
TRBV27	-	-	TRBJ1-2	TGTGCCAGCAGCAGAGAGGGGTCTAACTATGGCTACACCTTC	CASSREGSNYGYTF
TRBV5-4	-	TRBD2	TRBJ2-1	TGTGCCAGCAGCTCTCCGGGACTAGCATCCTACAATGAGCAGTTCTTC	CASSSPGLASYNEQFF
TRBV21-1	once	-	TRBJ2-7	TGTGCCAGCAGCAAAAAATACGAGCAGTACTTC	CASSKKYEQYF
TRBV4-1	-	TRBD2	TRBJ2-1	TGCGCCAGCAGCCAAGATCCCGGGCGGGGGGAGCAGTTCTTC	CASSQDPGRGEQFF
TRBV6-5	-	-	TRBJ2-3	TGTGCCAGCTCGTGGACTAACACAGATACGCAGTATTTT	CASSWTNTDTQYF
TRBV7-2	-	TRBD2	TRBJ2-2	TGTGCCAGCAGCTTAACCGGGCGGGGGTACACCGGGGAGCTGTTTTTT	CASSLTGRGYTGELFF
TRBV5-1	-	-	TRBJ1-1	TGCGCCAGCAGCTTGGTACAGGGAGGTTCTGAAGCTTTCTTT	CASSLVQGGSEAFF
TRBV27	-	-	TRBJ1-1	TGTGCCAGCAGTTTTTGGGGGGGGCCCACTGAAGCTTTCTTT	CASSFWGGPTEAFF
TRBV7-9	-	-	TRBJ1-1	TGTGCCAGCACCAATCAGGGAAGGGTAGCTGAAGCTTTCTTT	CASTNQGRVAEAFF
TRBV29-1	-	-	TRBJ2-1	TGCAGCGTTCCTTGGGGGTATGAGCAGTTCTTC	CSVPWGYEQFF
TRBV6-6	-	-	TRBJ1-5	TGTGCCAGCAGTCCCAGGGGCGGCAATCAGCCCCAGCATTTT	CASSPRGGNQPQHF
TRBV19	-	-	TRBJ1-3	TGTGCCAGTAGACTCGACTACAACTCTGGAAACACCATATATTTT	CASRLDYNSGNTIYF
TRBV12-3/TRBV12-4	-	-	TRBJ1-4	TGTGCCAGCAGTGAAGTATCTAATGAAAAACTGTTTTTT	CASSEVSNEKLFF
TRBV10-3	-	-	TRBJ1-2	TGTGCCATCAGTGAGGACGAAACGGGGGCTAACTATGGCTACACCTTC	CAISEDETGANYGYTF
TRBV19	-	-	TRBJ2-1	TGTGCCAGTAGTCAGGGTGCCTACAATGAGCAGTTCTTC	CASSQGAYNEQFF
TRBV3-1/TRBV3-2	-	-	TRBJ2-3	TGTGCCAGCAGCCAAGGACCAGGGAGCACGCAGTATTTT	CASSQGPGSTQYF
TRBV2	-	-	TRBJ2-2	TGTGCCAGCAGTGAACCGGGGGGCGCGAACACCGGGGAGCTGTTTTTT	CASSEPGGANTGELFF
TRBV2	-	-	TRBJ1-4	TGTGCCAGCAGTACTTCCGGGTCCGGGTCCTTTAATGAAAAACTGTTTTTT	CASSTSGSGSFNEKLFF
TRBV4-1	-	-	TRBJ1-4	TGCGCCAGCAGCCGGACGGACTCTAATGAAAAACTGTTTTTT	CASSRTDSNEKLFF
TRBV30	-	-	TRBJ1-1	TGTGCCTGGAGGTTTGACAGCCCGAACACTGAAGCTTTCTTT	CAWRFDSPNTEAFF
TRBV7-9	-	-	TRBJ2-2	TGTGCCAGCAGCCTTACCTCGTCGGGGCCAAACACCGGGGAGCTGTTTTTT	CASSLTSSGPNTGELFF
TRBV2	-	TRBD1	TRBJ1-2	TGTGCCAGCAGTGAATTCGGCAGGGGGCTAAACAACTATGGCTACACCTTC	CASSEFGRGLNNYGYTF
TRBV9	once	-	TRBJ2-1	TGTGCCAGCAGCGCGACGGGAAAGTGGTATGAGCAGTTCTTC	CASSATGKWYEQFF
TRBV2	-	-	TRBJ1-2	TGTGCCAGAGCAGTCGCCAGCCTCTATGGCTACACCTTC	CARAVASLYGYTF